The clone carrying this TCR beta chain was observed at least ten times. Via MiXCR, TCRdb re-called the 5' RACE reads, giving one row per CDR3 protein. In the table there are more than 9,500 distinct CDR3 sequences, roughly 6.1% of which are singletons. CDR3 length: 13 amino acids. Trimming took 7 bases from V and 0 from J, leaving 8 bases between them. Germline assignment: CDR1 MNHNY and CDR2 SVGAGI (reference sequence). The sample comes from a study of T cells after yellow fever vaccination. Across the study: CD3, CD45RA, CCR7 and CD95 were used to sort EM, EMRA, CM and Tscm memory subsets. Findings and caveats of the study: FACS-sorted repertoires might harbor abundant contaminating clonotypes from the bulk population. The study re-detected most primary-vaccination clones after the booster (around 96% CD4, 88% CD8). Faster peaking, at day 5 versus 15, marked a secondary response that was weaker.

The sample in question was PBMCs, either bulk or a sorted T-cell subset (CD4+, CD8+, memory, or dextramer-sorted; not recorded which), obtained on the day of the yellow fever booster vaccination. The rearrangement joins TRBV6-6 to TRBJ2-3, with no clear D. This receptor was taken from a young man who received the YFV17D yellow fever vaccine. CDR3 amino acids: CASNQASTDTQYF. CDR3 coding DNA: TGTGCCAGCAACCAGGCTAGCACAGATACGCAGTATTTT.